These 18 T cell receptor beta chains were all obtained from the same sample, sequenced in a study of identical twins. TCRdb itself ran the 5' RACE reads through MiXCR, one entry per CDR3 protein. The sample carries about 720,000 distinct CDR3 sequences, 8.6% recorded once. The same sample was also studied in work on yellow fever vaccine responses in identical twins.

Sequencing was performed on PBMCs. Source of these receptors: a woman aged 18 to 35 in good health.

The chain employs TRBV27 and TRBJ2-2; 9 positions agree with TRBD1. Trimming removed 8 bases from V and 0 bases from J; junction bases left unmatched: 13. Germline-derived CDR1 and CDR2 are MNHEY and SMNVEV (reference sequence). The CDR3 extends over 18 amino acids. The CDR3 reads CASCPGTGMYTNTGELFF. CDR3 nucleotides: TGTGCCAGCTGCCCCGGGACAGGGATGTATACGAACACCGGGGAGCTGTTTTTT.

This clonotype has only a few counts. This chain joins TRBV6-2 or TRBV6-3 and TRBJ2-3; TRBD2 agrees at 13 bases. In germline, CDR1 is MNHEY, CDR2 SVGEGT. Germline trimming cut 5 bases from V and 7 bases from J; bases unmatched to any gene: 9. The CDR3 is made up of 16 amino acids. In DNA form, the CDR3 reads TGTGCCAGCAGTCCCGGACTAGCGGGAGTCATGTATACGCAGTATTTT. Protein: CASSPGLAGVMYTQYF.

There are many counts of this clonotype. At one boundary the junction diverges from the germline segment, which might be a read error. CDR3 loop: CASSVDVALGGNSEAFF. CDR3 sequence (DNA): TGTGCCAGCAGCGTAGACGTAGCTTTAGGAGGGAACAGTGAAGCTTTCTTT. The gene calls are TRBV9 and TRBJ1-1, with no clear D. Germline loops: CDR1 SGDLS, CDR2 YYNGEE. This CDR3 spans 17 amino acids.

CDR3 bases: TGTGCCAGCAGCCAAGGGGTATCCACTGAAGCTTTCTTT. The encoded protein is CASSQGVSTEAFF. The rearrangement uses TRBV3-1 and TRBJ1-1; D unresolved. CDR1 is LGHDT and CDR2 is YNNKEL in the germline V gene (reference sequence). Trimming pared 1 base from V and 4 bases from J, leaving 7 bases between. This CDR3 comprises 13 residues.

In its sample, this clonotype was seen many times. The rearrangement uses TRBV5-1 and TRBJ2-3; TRBD1 aligns across 9 bases. V lost 4 bases, J lost 5 bases, and 11 bases stayed unmatched. The CDR3 contains 16 residues. Germline assignment: CDR1 SGHRS and CDR2 YFSETQ. The CDR3, as DNA: TGCGCCAGCAGCCTACGGATGGACAGGGGCCAAGATACGCAGTATTTT. As protein: CASSLRMDRGQDTQYF.

This clonotype was seen a handful of times. This chain uses TRBV4-2 with TRBJ2-1, with TRBD1 identical over 10 bases. Germline V CDR1 and CDR2: LGHNA, YNFKEQ. V shed 1 base, J shed 6 bases, and the junction held 6 bases outside the gene matches. The CDR3 spans 16 residues. As DNA, the CDR3 is TGTGCCAGCAGCCAAGTCTGGACAGGGGGACGCAATGAGCAGTTCTTC. As protein: CASSQVWTGGRNEQFF.

Only one count was recorded for this clonotype. The V and J genes are TRBV12-2 and TRBJ2-6. TRBV12-2 is recorded as a pseudogene. CDR3 size: 20 residues. CDR3 protein: CASRLAVARYRVSGANVLTF. CDR3 sequence (DNA): TGTGCAAGTCGCTTAGCCGTAGCCAGGTATAGGGTCTCTGGGGCCAACGTCCTGACTTTC.

J is TRBJ2-3 and V is TRBV7-9; D possibly corresponds to TRBD2 (7 bases). CDR3 size: 16 residues. With 2 bases removed from V and 6 bases from J, the gap between germline ends came to 18 bases. In germline, CDR1 is SEHNR, CDR2 FQNEAQ (reference sequence). CDR3 sequence: CASSLLAGASEDTQYF. The CDR3 DNA follows: TGTGCCAGCAGCTTACTCGCGGGGGCGTCAGAGGATACGCAGTATTTT. Combining the CDR3 with reference TRBV7-9 and TRBJ2-3 gives the whole variable domain DTGVSQNPRHKITKRGQNVTFRCDPISEHNRLYWYRQTLGQGPEFLTYFQNEAQLEKSRLLSDRFSAERPKGSFSTLEIQRTEQGDSAMYLCASSLLAGASEDTQYFGPGTRLTVL.

This clonotype showed up just a few times. This chain joins TRBV20-1 and TRBJ2-7; weak D call: TRBD1 (6 bases). CDR3 length: 15 amino acids. Germline V gene lookup returns CDR1 DFQATT and CDR2 SNEGSKA (reference sequence). Between the trimmed V and J ends, which lost 6 bases and 3 bases, there was a span of 21 bases. The CDR3 DNA reads as TGCAGTGCCAGAAGTGACCGGACAGATCTCTACGAGCAGTACTTC. It yields the protein CSARSDRTDLYEQYF.

As to this clonotype: One end of the junction is discordant with germline, which a read error may explain. The rearrangement joins TRBV7-6 to TRBJ1-2; TRBD1 is a possible D gene (6 bases). The CDR3 spans 21 residues. Looked up from germline, CDR1 is SGHVS and CDR2 is FNYEAQ. This CDR3 is CASSLEKGKRREKGENYGYTF. CDR3 in DNA: TGTGCTAGCAGCTTAGAGAAGGGAAAGCGCCGGGAAAAGGGGGAAAACTATGGCTACACCTTC.

This clonotype was seen repeatedly, ten times or more. The chain joins TRBV5-1 to TRBJ1-1; D possibly corresponds to TRBD1 (5 bases). Germline V gene sequence: CDR1 SGHRS, CDR2 YFSETQ. Trimming left V 5 bases short and J 1 base short, with 15 bases between. There are 15 residues in the CDR3. This chain's CDR3 is CASSAGEGRNTEAFF. The CDR3 nucleotides read TGCGCCAGCAGTGCGGGGGAAGGGAGGAACACTGAAGCTTTCTTT. Variable domain in full (rest from reference TRBV5-1 and TRBJ1-1): KAGVTQTPRYLIKTRGQQVTLSCSPISGHRSVSWYQQTPGQGLQFLFEYFSETQRNKGNFPGRFSGRQFSNSRSEMNVSTLELGDSALYLCASSAGEGRNTEAFFGQGTRLTVV.

This clonotype was observed many times. V is TRBV7-3 and J is TRBJ2-3, with TRBD2 matching 15 bases. The junction had 5 bases not matched to a gene; V was cut back by 5 bases and J by 8 bases. From germline, CDR1 is SGHTA and CDR2 FQGTGA. The CDR3 is made up of 15 amino acids. For the CDR3, the DNA is TGTGCCAGCAGCCCAGAGGGACTAGCGGGGGGTACGCAGTATTTT. Translating it yields CASSPEGLAGGTQYF.

The chain couples TRBV4-3 to TRBJ2-6; D unresolved. There are 19 residues in the CDR3. The germline CDR1 and CDR2 sequences are LGHNA and YSLEER. V lost 0 bases to trimming and J lost 0 bases, with 15 bases between them. The CDR3 here is CASSQDWASFSSGANVLTF. The CDR3 DNA is TGCGCCAGCAGCCAAGATTGGGCCAGTTTCTCCTCTGGGGCCAACGTCCTGACTTTC.

This clonotype has ten or more counts. This rearrangement joins TRBV12-3 or TRBV12-4 to TRBJ2-1; 8 bases map to TRBD1. Trimming removed 6 bases from V and 5 bases from J; junction bases left unmatched: 15. The length of the CDR3 is 17 residues. CDR3 bases: TGTGCCAGCAGACATTCTAATTCGGACAGGGCCAACAATGAGCAGTTCTTC. It codes for CASRHSNSDRANNEQFF.

J is TRBJ1-2 and V is TRBV14, with D tentatively TRBD1 (5 bases). CDR3 length: 17 amino acids. Trimming pared 0 bases from V and 5 bases from J, leaving 19 bases between. The germline V gene encodes CDR1 SGHDN and CDR2 FVKESK. This CDR3 reads CASSQDIILQEEYGYTF. The CDR3 nucleotides are TGTGCCAGCAGCCAAGATATCATCTTACAGGAAGAGTATGGCTACACCTTC. The entire variable domain, with the rest obtained from reference TRBV14 and TRBJ1-2, is as follows: EAGVTQFPSHSVIEKGQTVTLRCDPISGHDNLYWYRRVMGKEIKFLLHFVKESKQDESGMPNNRFLAERTGGTYSTLKVQPAELEDSGVYFCASSQDIILQEEYGYTFGSGTRLTVV.

This clonotype was detected a few times. The chain combines TRBV7-3 with TRBJ2-1; 11 bases are a match to TRBD2. The CDR3 extends over 22 amino acids. J was trimmed by 1 base and V by 1 base; bases with no gene match: 18. Germline V lookup: CDR1 SGHTA, CDR2 FQGTGA. The CDR3 DNA reads TGTGCCAGCAGCTTAATCAGTACGAGGGGGACTAGCGGAACGGGGTCCTACAATGAGCAGTTCTTC. Translation gives CASSLISTRGTSGTGSYNEQFF.

There are a few counts of this clonotype. The CDR3 coding sequence is TGTGCCAGCAGTTATGGCGGGACAGGGGGGGAGACCCAGTACTTC. This gives the protein CASSYGGTGGETQYF. This rearrangement joins TRBV6-5 to TRBJ2-5; 11 nucleotides agree with TRBD1. CDR1 is MNHEY and CDR2 is SVGAGI in the germline V gene. Trimming took 3 bases from V and 5 from J; bases not matched to a gene: 5. The CDR3 covers 15 residues.

The chain joins TRBV28 to TRBJ1-4; D is unclear. Germline V lookup: CDR1 MDHEN, CDR2 SYDVKM. V shed 3 bases and J shed 0 bases, with 8 bases lying between them. This CDR3 has 15 residues. The CDR3 DNA sequence: TGTGCCAGCAGTTTTTCTGCCGCAACTAATGAAAAACTGTTTTTT. Its protein is CASSFSAATNEKLFF. Complete variable domain (other parts from reference TRBV28 and TRBJ1-4): DVKVTQSSRYLVKRTGEKVFLECVQDMDHENMFWYRQDPGLGLRLIYFSYDVKMKEKGDIPEGYSVSREKKERFSLILESASTNQTSMYLCASSFSAATNEKLFFGSGTQLSVL.